This T cell receptor (beta chain) was retrieved from a study of T-cell reconstitution after alpha-beta-depleted transplantation in children. Germline CDR1 MGHDK, CDR2 SYGVNS. The CDR3 spans 16 residues. With V trimmed by 5 bases and J by 1 base, 8 bases remained unmatched. A library of TCRbeta sequences, prepared with unique molecular identifiers, was generated. TCRdb re-called the PCR reads with MiXCR, one entry per CDR3 protein. Here the sample spans about 410,000 distinct CDR3 sequences, roughly 21% being singletons. This clonotype was detected many times. Material: PBMCs from the stem cell graft donor, obtained from the stem cell graft. The chain combines TRBV25-1 with TRBJ2-4, with 7 bases that match TRBD1. The TCR was taken from a human donor who donated a stem cell graft to a child with acute myeloid leukemia. For the CDR3, the DNA is TGTGCCAGCAGTAAAACAGGGGAAGAGGCCAAAAACATTCAGTACTTC. This gives the protein CASSKTGEEAKNIQYF.